Presented here are 8 T cell receptor beta chains from one specimen sequenced in a study of brain metastases from non-small cell lung cancer. The table came from immunoSEQ multiplex PCR; TCRdb's copy has only in-frame clones and leaves some out. The top ten hold approximately 7.7% of the sample, which has roughly 540 clones, about nine tenths seen once. Sequencing used tissue from a brain metastasis. The receptors were gathered from a donor at least 40 years old with non-small cell lung cancer.

Turning to this clone: Its ends do not fully match the called genes, so a read error is possible. The CDR3 sequence is CASSPGLAAYQETQYF. Written as DNA, the CDR3 is TGTGCCAGCAGCCCAGGGCTAGCGGCGTACCAAGAAACCCAGTACTTC. The rearrangement links TRBV9 to TRBJ2-5; 7 bases fit TRBD2. The CDR3 is 16 amino acids. Looked up from germline, CDR1 is SGDLS and CDR2 is YYNGEE.

This clone has just a few counts. This chain joins TRBV7-9 and TRBJ2-5; 9 positions agree with TRBD1. J lost 6 bases, V lost 5 bases, and 10 bases had no gene match. The CDR3 runs 15 residues. Germline-derived CDR1 and CDR2 are SEHNR and FQNEAQ (reference sequence). The CDR3 here is CASSVIIQGAKTQYF. For the CDR3, the DNA is TGTGCCAGCAGCGTAATTATACAGGGGGCAAAGACCCAGTACTTC.

The rearrangement links TRBV7-2 to TRBJ1-1, with D hard to call. Germline V CDR1 and CDR2: SGHTA, FQGNSA. Trimming removed 1 base at V and 1 base at J, with 4 bases between. The CDR3 runs to 13 residues. CDR3 amino acids: CASSLVGNTEAFF. As DNA, the CDR3 is TGTGCCAGCAGCTTAGTGGGGAACACTGAAGCTTTCTTT. Full variable domain (rest looked up from reference TRBV7-2 and TRBJ1-1): GAGVSQSPSNKVTEKGKDVELRCDPISGHTALYWYRQSLGQGLEFLIYFQGNSAPDKSGLPSDRFSAERTGGSVSTLTIQRTQQEDSAVYLCASSLVGNTEAFFGQGTRLTVV.

The chain has TRBV6-5 and TRBJ2-6, with D possibly being TRBD1 (5 bases). The CDR3 runs 15 residues. CDR1 is MNHEY, CDR2 SVGAGI, per germline. V was pared by 4 bases and J by 10 bases, with 17 bases between. The CDR3 spells CASSSPEQEVNVLTF. The CDR3 DNA follows: TGTGCCAGCAGTTCTCCCGAACAGGAAGTAAACGTCCTGACTTTC.

V and J are TRBV11-3 and TRBJ2-1; TRBD1 matches 7 bases. There are 15 residues in the CDR3. The J segment lost 9 bases and the V segment lost 5 bases, leaving 13 bases of the junction unmatched. The V gene's germline CDR1 is SGHNT and CDR2 YENEEA. CDR3 amino acids: CASSPARGPGGEQFF. CDR3 bases: TGTGCCAGCAGCCCCGCTAGGGGGCCTGGGGGTGAGCAGTTCTTC. Complete variable domain (other parts from reference TRBV11-3 and TRBJ2-1): EAGVVQSPRYKIIEKKQPVAFWCNPISGHNTLYWYLQNLGQGPELLIRYENEEAVDDSQLPKDRFSAERLKGVDSTLKIQPAELGDSAVYLCASSPARGPGGEQFFGPGTRLTVL.

The chain recombines TRBV5-6 with TRBJ2-1; D possibly corresponds to TRBD1 (6 bases). The CDR3 sequence is 13 residues long. Germline V gives CDR1 SGHDT, CDR2 YYEEEE. V lost 1 base to trimming and J lost 8 bases, with 10 bases between them. The CDR3: CASSLLGADEQFF. The CDR3 nucleotides are TGTGCCAGCAGCTTGTTGGGGGCGGATGAGCAGTTCTTC.

This chain uses TRBV9 with TRBJ1-1; TRBD1 matches 7 bases. Germline-derived CDR1 and CDR2 are SGDLS and YYNGEE. V shed 0 bases, J shed 7 bases, and the junction held 6 bases outside the gene matches. The CDR3 covers 14 residues. The CDR3 sequence: CASSVEDTGDEAFF. The CDR3 DNA follows: TGTGCCAGCAGCGTAGAGGACACAGGGGATGAAGCTTTCTTT.

The chain has TRBV29-1 and TRBJ2-3; D ambiguous. V was clipped by 6 bases and J by 2 bases, with 9 bases between them. The CDR3 spans 12 residues. Germline V gene lookup returns CDR1 SQVTM and CDR2 ANQGSEA. CDR3 region: CSVGRDTDTQYF. The DNA for the CDR3 is TGCAGCGTGGGCAGAGACACAGATACGCAGTATTTT.